The 24 T cell receptor beta chains reported below all come from one sample, sequenced in a study of vaccination and CD4 T cells after COVID-19. The time point is: late sampling 161 to 241 days after vaccination in three convalescent patients. TCRdb fed the PCR reads into MiXCR, producing one record per CDR3 protein. The data contain tens of thousands of distinct CDR3 sequences, approximately 53% of them singletons. Sequences were derived from CD4+ T cells from blood, sampled about 7 months after SARS-CoV-2 vaccination. Receptor source: a human donor who had recovered from COVID-19.

This chain links TRBV27 with TRBJ2-7; D uncertain. Germline lookup yields CDR1 MNHEY and CDR2 SMNVEV (reference sequence). The CDR3 spans 12 residues. The V end was cut by 6 bases, the J end by 2 bases, with 8 bases between. The CDR3 DNA follows: TGTGCCAGCAGCCAAGACACCTACGAGCAGTACTTC. Its protein product is CASSQDTYEQYF.

In regard to this clonotype: Germline and junction disagree at one end, which may indicate a read error. The chain couples TRBV20-1 to TRBJ1-2; 7 bases are a match to TRBD1. This CDR3 is built from 13 residues. Germline loops: CDR1 DFQATT, CDR2 SNEGSKA (reference sequence). This CDR3 reads CSASPGGGGLVSF. CDR3 sequence (DNA): TGCAGTGCTAGTCCGGGTGGAGGGGGCCTCGTCTCCTTC.

This chain joins TRBV28 and TRBJ1-3, with 9 bases aligning to TRBD1. CDR3 length: 17 amino acids. Germline lookup yields CDR1 MDHEN and CDR2 SYDVKM. V was pared by 5 bases and J by 0 bases, with 8 bases of the junction left unmatched. The CDR3 DNA is TGTGCCAGCAGTAGACCGGGACAGGGACACTCTGGAAACACCATATATTTT. Translating it yields CASSRPGQGHSGNTIYF.

The rearrangement uses TRBV7-2 and TRBJ1-1; tentative D call: TRBD1 (5 bases). Germline assignment: CDR1 SGHTA and CDR2 FQGNSA. The V gene lost 1 base and the J gene lost 3 bases, with 12 bases spanning the gap. CDR3 length: 15 amino acids. The CDR3 DNA follows: TGTGCCAGCAGCTTAGGAGGGACCTGGGACACTGAAGCTTTCTTT. Its translation: CASSLGGTWDTEAFF.

The gene calls are TRBV11-2 and TRBJ2-5; 14 nucleotides match TRBD2. The trim removed 5 bases at V and 11 bases at J, leaving 7 bases unmatched. CDR3 size: 14 residues. The germline CDR1 and CDR2 sequences are SGHAT and FQNNGV. CDR3 residues: CASSPPGLAGAQYF. The CDR3 DNA follows: TGTGCCAGCAGCCCGCCGGGACTAGCGGGAGCACAGTACTTC.

As for this clonotype: Possible read error: a much larger clone is one base away. The chain recombines TRBV7-9 with TRBJ2-3; 11 positions agree with TRBD2. Germline CDR1 and CDR2: SEHNR and FQNEAQ (reference sequence). This CDR3 comprises 15 residues. Germline trimming cut 6 bases from V and 0 bases from J; bases unmatched to any gene: 2. This CDR3 reads CASSRTSGSTDTQYF. CDR3 coding DNA: TGTGCCAGCAGTCGGACTAGCGGGAGCACAGATACGCAGTATTTT.

A few counts support this clonotype. The chain links TRBV20-1 to TRBJ1-2, with D possibly TRBD1 on 6 matching bases. Germline V gene data show CDR1 as DFQATT and CDR2 as SNEGSKA (reference sequence). V lost 6 bases and J lost 4, with 15 bases in between. The CDR3 consists of 13 residues. The CDR3 coding sequence is TGCAGTGCCCCGAAACAGGGAGCCTATGGCTACACCTTC. Amino acid sequence: CSAPKQGAYGYTF.

J is TRBJ2-7 and V is TRBV2; 11 bases line up with TRBD2. V shed 6 bases, J shed 4 bases, and the junction held 8 bases outside the gene matches. The CDR3 covers 15 residues. Germline V CDR1 and CDR2: SNHLY, FYNNEI. The CDR3 region is CASSRPIAGGYEQYF. CDR3 nucleotides: TGTGCCAGCAGCCGCCCGATAGCGGGAGGGTACGAGCAGTACTTC.

This clonotype showed up just once. The CDR3 sequence is CASSPGRRKDTQYF. CDR3 in DNA: TGTGCCAGCAGCCCGGGACGGCGAAAAGATACGCAGTATTTT. The V call is TRBV7-9, the J call TRBJ2-3; D may be TRBD1 or TRBD2 (5 bases each). Germline CDR1 SEHNR, CDR2 FQNEAQ (reference sequence). Trimming shortened V by 5 bases and J by 5 bases, and 14 bases separated the two germline ends. The CDR3 consists of 14 residues.

This sequence joins TRBV24-1 and TRBJ2-5, with TRBD1 identical over 10 bases. Per the germline V gene, CDR1 is KGHDR and CDR2 is SFDVKD. The CDR3 loop spans 17 amino acids. The J segment lost 5 bases and the V segment lost 3 bases, leaving 11 bases of the junction unmatched. CDR3 DNA sequence: TGTGCCACCAGTGATCCTCCGGGACAGGGGCGAGGGGAGACCCAGTACTTC. It yields the protein CATSDPPGQGRGETQYF.

The chain employs TRBV7-3 and TRBJ2-1; 12 nucleotides align to TRBD2. V lost 5 bases to trimming and J lost 1 base; unmatched junction nucleotides: 9. This CDR3 is built from 18 residues. Germline CDR1 SGHTA, CDR2 FQGTGA. The CDR3 spells CASSPSGTSGPSYNEQFF. The CDR3 nucleotides read TGTGCCAGCAGCCCCTCCGGGACTAGCGGGCCGTCCTACAATGAGCAGTTCTTC. The full variable domain, completed using reference TRBV7-3 and TRBJ2-1, is GAGVSQTPSNKVTEKGKYVELRCDPISGHTALYWYRQSLGQGPEFLIYFQGTGAADDSGLPNDRFFAVRPEGSVSTLKIQRTERGDSAVYLCASSPSGTSGPSYNEQFFGPGTRLTVL.

CDR3 sequence: CATSRGIYAGKQETQYF. The CDR3 DNA reads as TGTGCCACCAGCAGAGGAATTTACGCAGGGAAACAAGAGACCCAGTACTTC. The J gene is TRBJ2-5, the V gene TRBV15; a possible D gene is TRBD1 (5 bases). V lost 1 base and J 2 bases, leaving 17 bases between the germline ends. CDR1 and CDR2 from the germline V gene are LNHNV and YYDKDF (reference sequence). CDR3 length: 17 residues.

This clonotype turned up a few times. The chain uses TRBV20-1 and TRBJ1-5; 7 bases fit TRBD1. Germline V CDR1 and CDR2: DFQATT, SNEGSKA (reference sequence). There are 14 residues in the CDR3. J lost 7 bases, V lost 0 bases, and 6 bases had no gene match. The CDR3 nucleotides are TGCAGTGCTAGAGACCCGACAGGGATACAGCCCCAGCATTTT. As protein: CSARDPTGIQPQHF.

Points on this clonotype: A junction end diverges from the germline sequence, so it may reflect a read error. The genes are TRBV6-1 and TRBJ1-6; 7 positions match TRBD1. CDR1 and CDR2 from the germline V gene are MNHNS and SASEGT. The CDR3 contains 14 residues. The CDR3 is CTSSLTGFGSPLHF. CDR3 in DNA: TGTACCAGCAGTCTGACAGGGTTTGGATCACCCCTCCACTTT.

The chain is built from TRBV6-5 and TRBJ1-2; possible D gene TRBD1, 5 bases. Trimming removed 4 bases at V and 3 bases at J, with 12 bases between. The CDR3 spans 14 residues. Per the germline V gene, CDR1 is MNHEY and CDR2 is SVGAGI. CDR3 residues: CASSSAAGHYGYTF. In nucleotides, the CDR3 is TGTGCCAGCAGTTCAGCGGCAGGGCACTATGGCTACACCTTC.

This chain uses TRBV20-1 with TRBJ1-1; tentatively, D is TRBD1 (5 bases). This CDR3 contains 13 residues. V lost 0 bases and J 7 bases, leaving 12 bases between the germline ends. Germline loops: CDR1 DFQATT, CDR2 SNEGSKA (reference sequence). CDR3 DNA: TGCAGTGCTAGAGAATTGCAGGGTCGTGAAGCTTTCTTT. It specifies CSARELQGREAFF.

This clonotype was counted between two and nine times. This sequence joins TRBV6-4 and TRBJ1-5; TRBD1 aligns across 8 bases. Germline CDR1 MRHNA, CDR2 SNTAGT. The ends lost 5 bases at V and 4 bases at J; junction bases unmatched: 1. There are 13 residues in the CDR3. As DNA, the CDR3 is TGTGCCAGCAGTCAGGGGGCGAATCAGCCCCAGCATTTT. Translated, it gives CASSQGANQPQHF.

The chain couples TRBV6-1 to TRBJ1-5; 8 bases map to TRBD1. Losses at the gene ends were 5 bases for V and 4 bases for J; bases not matched to a gene: 7. The CDR3 spans 15 residues. Germline loops: CDR1 MNHNS, CDR2 SASEGT. The DNA for the CDR3 is TGTGCCAGCAGTCCGGACAGGGTGTCGAATCAGCCCCAGCATTTT. Encoded protein: CASSPDRVSNQPQHF.

The chain couples TRBV10-3 to TRBJ2-3; 7 nucleotides match TRBD2. CDR3 length equals 16 residues. Losses at the gene ends were 3 bases for V and 0 bases for J; bases not matched to a gene: 6. Germline CDR1 ENHRY, CDR2 SYGVKD. CDR3 region: CAISELAKSSTDTQYF. The CDR3 region has the DNA TGTGCCATCAGTGAACTAGCGAAGTCTAGCACAGATACGCAGTATTTT.

The chain recombines TRBV5-4 with TRBJ2-6; 8 bases agree with TRBD1. Germline V lookup: CDR1 SGHNT, CDR2 YYREEE (reference sequence). This CDR3 is built from 16 residues. Trimming took 4 bases from V and 4 from J; bases not matched to a gene: 7. CDR3 DNA: TGTGCCAGCAGCCGGACAGGGCATTCCGGGGCCAACGTCCTGACTTTC. Translated: CASSRTGHSGANVLTF. Full variable domain (missing parts from reference TRBV5-4 and TRBJ2-6): ETGVTQSPTHLIKTRGQQVTLRCSSQSGHNTVSWYQQALGQGPQFIFQYYREEENGRGNFPPRFSGLQFPNYSSELNVNALELDDSALYLCASSRTGHSGANVLTFGAGSRLTVL.

The chain uses TRBV28 and TRBJ2-2; D unclear. This CDR3 has 14 residues. V lost 1 base and J lost 3, with 6 bases in between. Germline loops: CDR1 MDHEN, CDR2 SYDVKM. In DNA form, the CDR3 reads TGTGCCAGCAGTTTATTGGCAGACACCGGGGAGCTGTTTTTT. Translating gives CASSLLADTGELFF. The full variable domain, its missing parts supplied by reference TRBV28 and TRBJ2-2, is DVKVTQSSRYLVKRTGEKVFLECVQDMDHENMFWYRQDPGLGLRLIYFSYDVKMKEKGDIPEGYSVSREKKERFSLILESASTNQTSMYLCASSLLADTGELFFGEGSRLTVL.

The V call is TRBV6-1, the J call TRBJ1-2, with D uncertain. Deletions cut 5 bases from V and 1 base from J, with 11 bases between. Germline V CDR1 and CDR2: MNHNS, SASEGT. The CDR3 loop spans 14 amino acids. CDR3 DNA sequence: TGTGCCAGCAGTACGACCCCCCGTAACTATGGCTACACCTTC. It codes for CASSTTPRNYGYTF.

This clonotype occurred a few times. This chain uses TRBV6-1 with TRBJ2-1, with a tentative D call TRBD2 (6 bases). In germline, CDR1 is MNHNS, CDR2 SASEGT. The CDR3 has 11 amino acids. V was trimmed by 6 bases and J by 15 bases, leaving 15 bases between them. The CDR3 is CASSQDYRRFF. In nucleotides, the CDR3 is TGTGCCAGCAGCCAGGACTATCGTCGGTTCTTC.

This clonotype was counted only a few times. This rearrangement joins TRBV7-2 to TRBJ2-3, with D unclear. The V gene lost 0 bases and the J gene lost 4 bases, with 8 bases spanning the gap. Germline CDR1 is SGHTA and CDR2 is FQGNSA. This CDR3 has 14 amino acids. The CDR3: CASSLAIHADTQYF. The CDR3 coding sequence is TGTGCCAGCAGCTTAGCCATTCACGCAGATACGCAGTATTTT.